This T cell receptor beta chain was found in a study of PD-L1 blockade in urothelial cancer. Study as a whole: About 90% of the 29 patients were males with bladder-origin urothelial cancer. Samples of blood were analyzed 3 weeks (second dose) and 6 weeks after treatment start. Study results and limitations: Better progression-free and overall survival followed lower pretreatment blood clonality. Durable-benefit patients had greater expansion of tumor-associated blood clones at 3 weeks.

The time point is: peripheral blood 6 weeks after treatment start. The data were produced by immunoSEQ multiplex PCR, yet TCRdb's version contains in-frame clones alone and is incomplete. The sample lists 25,000 to 35,000 clones; about 79% were seen once. As regards this clone: The antigen remains undetermined.

The origin of this receptor is a man aged 65-85 years with urothelial cancer. Material: PBMCs, obtained around atezolizumab (anti-PD-L1) treatment.

This CDR3 is CASLYLGQGSGTEAFF. In DNA form, the CDR3 reads TGTGCCAGCTTATACCTAGGACAGGGCTCGGGCACTGAAGCTTTCTTT. This sequence joins TRBV18 and TRBJ1-1; 8 bases match TRBD1. The CDR3 has 16 amino acids. J was trimmed by 4 bases and V by 7 bases; bases with no gene match: 14. Per germline, CDR1 KGHSH and CDR2 LQKENI. Variable domain in full (rest from reference TRBV18 and TRBJ1-1): NAGVMQNPRHLVRRRGQEARLRCSPMKGHSHVYWYRQLPEEGLKFMVYLQKENIIDESGMPKERFSAEFPKEGPSILRIQQVVRGDSAAYFCASLYLGQGSGTEAFFGQGTRLTVV.